One sample yielded the 25 T cell receptor beta chains listed below, sequenced in a study of cytomegalovirus exposure and HLA in healthy donors. Both 60 Vbeta primers and 13 Jbeta primers went into the PCR. Sequencing used immunoSEQ multiplex PCR; TCRdb keeps in-frame clones, though not all of them. The sample records fewer than 45,000 clones, 80% being singletons. The specimen was PBMCs. These receptors were collected from a male donor in good health and CMV-seronegative.

The chain joins TRBV27 to TRBJ1-4; D may be TRBD1 (6 bases). This CDR3 is built from 14 residues. Germline CDR1 and CDR2: MNHEY and SMNVEV (reference sequence). The germline V and J ends were trimmed by 5 bases and 10 bases, with 17 bases remaining between them. Here the CDR3 reads CASSQGGGMGKLFF. The CDR3 bases are TGTGCCAGCAGTCAAGGGGGGGGTATGGGAAAACTGTTTTTT.

This clone came up once. The V call is TRBV18, the J call TRBJ2-1; the match to TRBD2 covers 14 bases. The J segment lost 6 bases and the V segment lost 4 bases, leaving 5 bases of the junction unmatched. Germline CDR1 is KGHSH and CDR2 is LQKENI. This CDR3 spans 16 amino acids. Here the CDR3 reads CASSQPGTSGSNEQFF. CDR3 sequence (DNA): TGTGCCAGCTCACAGCCCGGGACTAGCGGGAGCAATGAGCAGTTCTTC.

The CDR3 is CASSVRVSGRAGGLDYEQYF. In nucleotides, the CDR3 is TGTGCCAGCAGTGTACGGGTTAGCGGGAGGGCCGGAGGCCTCGACTACGAGCAGTACTTC. The chain joins TRBV6-1 to TRBJ2-7; 11 bases map to TRBD2. V gave up 4 bases and J gave up 3 bases; unmatched junction bases: 20. The CDR3 extends over 20 amino acids. Germline CDR1 is MNHNS and CDR2 is SASEGT.

CDR3 protein: CATTPLASEQYF. The CDR3 region has the DNA TGTGCCACAACACCCCTCGCCTCCGAGCAGTACTTC. This chain joins TRBV7-2 and TRBJ2-7; D call uncertain. Per germline, CDR1 SGHTA and CDR2 FQGNSA. The CDR3 has 12 amino acids. Trimming pared 10 bases from V and 6 bases from J, leaving 16 bases between. The whole variable domain, filled in from reference TRBV7-2 and TRBJ2-7, reads GAGVSQSPSNKVTEKGKDVELRCDPISGHTALYWYRQSLGQGLEFLIYFQGNSAPDKSGLPSDRFSAERTGGSVSTLTIQRTQQEDSAVYLCATTPLASEQYFGPGTRLTVT.

The chain has TRBV5-1 and TRBJ1-1; D gene ambiguous. Trimming cost V 0 bases and J 1 base, with 7 bases left between them. CDR1 and CDR2 from the germline V gene are SGHRS and YFSETQ. This CDR3 has 14 amino acids. The CDR3 protein is CASSLVPENTEAFF. The DNA of the CDR3 is TGCGCCAGCAGCTTGGTTCCAGAGAACACTGAAGCTTTCTTT. The variable domain in full, with the rest retrieved from reference TRBV5-1 and TRBJ1-1, is KAGVTQTPRYLIKTRGQQVTLSCSPISGHRSVSWYQQTPGQGLQFLFEYFSETQRNKGNFPGRFSGRQFSNSRSEMNVSTLELGDSALYLCASSLVPENTEAFFGQGTRLTVV.

J is TRBJ2-2 and V is TRBV7-9; D is unresolved. The CDR3 runs to 15 residues. Germline V gene lookup returns CDR1 SEHNR and CDR2 FQNEAQ (reference sequence). With 0 bases removed from V and 5 bases from J, the gap between germline ends came to 10 bases. The chain's CDR3 is CASSLALSPTGELFF. In DNA form, the CDR3 reads TGTGCCAGCAGCTTAGCGCTAAGCCCAACCGGGGAGCTGTTTTTT.

The gene calls are TRBV27 and TRBJ2-1; D is uncertain. V was cut by 2 bases and J by 4 bases, with 18 bases left in between. CDR3 length equals 17 residues. Per germline, CDR1 MNHEY and CDR2 SMNVEV (reference sequence). The CDR3 nucleotides read TGTGCCAGCAGTTTAGATCGAGGCCACAACCTTTACAATGAGCAGTTCTTC. Translated, it gives CASSLDRGHNLYNEQFF.

The rearrangement uses TRBV5-4 and TRBJ2-7; a possible D gene is TRBD2 (5 bases). Germline V gene data show CDR1 as SGHNT and CDR2 as YYREEE (reference sequence). Trimming took 4 bases from V and 4 from J, leaving 15 bases between them. The CDR3 has 14 residues. The CDR3 is CASSPGQTTYEQYF. The CDR3 nucleotides read TGTGCCAGCAGCCCCGGTCAGACTACTTACGAGCAGTACTTC.

The V call is TRBV6-5, the J call TRBJ1-5, with D possibly matching TRBD1 (6 bases). The CDR3 contains 15 residues. V lost 7 bases and J 0 bases, leaving 13 bases between the germline ends. Germline loops: CDR1 MNHEY, CDR2 SVGAGI. CDR3 protein: CASKSGVRSNQPQHF. In nucleotides, the CDR3 is TGTGCCAGCAAGTCAGGGGTTCGTAGCAATCAGCCCCAGCATTTT.

The rearrangement uses TRBV28 and TRBJ2-5; perhaps TRBD1 as D (5 bases). Trimming removed 4 bases from V and 9 bases from J, with 12 bases in between. The germline V gene has CDR1 MDHEN and CDR2 SYDVKM. The CDR3 has 12 residues. CDR3 residues: CASSWMRQPQYF. CDR3 DNA: TGTGCCAGCAGTTGGATGAGACAGCCCCAGTACTTC.

The chain joins TRBV27 to TRBJ1-1; 9 nucleotides line up with TRBD1. Germline CDR1 MNHEY, CDR2 SMNVEV (reference sequence). With 1 base clipped from V and 4 bases from J, the junction kept 1 base outside the gene matches. This CDR3 is built from 14 residues. CDR3 nucleotide sequence: TGTGCCAGCAGTTTATACAGGGGGCTCACTGAAGCTTTCTTT. Translation: CASSLYRGLTEAFF.

The rearrangement uses TRBV19 and TRBJ1-5, with 8 positions matching TRBD1. Germline-derived CDR1 and CDR2 are LNHDA and SQIVND (reference sequence). The CDR3 consists of 14 residues. The J segment lost 9 bases and the V segment lost 7 bases, leaving 11 bases of the junction unmatched. The CDR3 nucleotides read TGTGCCAGTACCAATGGCAGGGGGCTCCTGCCCCAGCATTTT. Translated, it gives CASTNGRGLLPQHF.

The chain uses TRBV6-1 and TRBJ1-2; 11 bases are shared with TRBD1. With 5 bases clipped from V and 5 bases from J, the junction kept 7 bases outside the gene matches. The CDR3 length is 15 residues. Germline V CDR1 and CDR2: MNHNS, SASEGT. CDR3 DNA: TGTGCCAGCAGTCTCCGGACAGGGGGCAATTATGGCTACACCTTC. Its translation: CASSLRTGGNYGYTF.

The chain uses TRBV7-9 and TRBJ1-1; D ambiguous. CDR3 length: 13 amino acids. With 1 base removed from V and 6 bases from J, the gap between germline ends came to 9 bases. Per the germline V gene, CDR1 is SEHNR and CDR2 is FQNEAQ (reference sequence). The CDR3 region is CASSLGVLAEAFF. In nucleotides, the CDR3 is TGTGCCAGCAGCTTAGGCGTACTAGCTGAAGCTTTCTTT.

This chain's CDR3 is CASSVGAGLRETQYF. As DNA, the CDR3 is TGTGCCAGCAGCGTAGGAGCAGGGCTCCGAGAGACCCAGTACTTC. The chain carries TRBV9 and TRBJ2-5; TRBD1 is a possible D gene (5 bases). The CDR3 has 15 amino acids. CDR1 SGDLS and CDR2 YYNGEE come from the germline V gene. V gave up 0 bases and J gave up 4 bases, with 13 bases separating them. The whole variable domain, filled in from reference TRBV9 and TRBJ2-5, reads DSGVTQTPKHLITATGQRVTLRCSPRSGDLSVYWYQQSLDQGLQFLIQYYNGEERAKGNILERFSAQQFPDLHSELNLSSLELGDSALYFCASSVGAGLRETQYFGPGTRLLVL.

This clone was detected once. The chain recombines TRBV6-5 with TRBJ1-1, with D hard to call. The V gene lost 6 bases and the J gene lost 4 bases, with 9 bases spanning the gap. Looked up from germline, CDR1 is MNHEY and CDR2 is SVGAGI. This CDR3 contains 12 residues. The DNA of the CDR3 is TGTGCCAGCAGCACTGCGGGCACTGAAGCTTTCTTT. It codes for CASSTAGTEAFF.

The V and J genes are TRBV6-5 and TRBJ2-1; possible D gene TRBD1, 5 bases. CDR1 is MNHEY, CDR2 SVGAGI, per germline. CDR3 length: 13 amino acids. V was trimmed by 6 bases and J by 5 bases, leaving 11 bases between them. CDR3 sequence: CASSSDKHNEQFF. For the CDR3, the DNA is TGTGCCAGCAGCTCGGACAAACACAATGAGCAGTTCTTC.

CDR3 loop: CAISTGGEEKLFF. The CDR3 DNA is TGTGCCATCAGTACAGGGGGTGAGGAAAAACTGTTTTTT. This chain connects TRBV10-3 to TRBJ1-4; 8 nucleotides align to TRBD1. Germline V CDR1 and CDR2: ENHRY, SYGVKD. The CDR3 is 13 residues long. J was trimmed by 8 bases and V by 5 bases; bases with no gene match: 4.

The rearrangement links TRBV9 to TRBJ2-1; 8 bases line up with TRBD1. The CDR3 has 14 amino acids. Looked up from germline, CDR1 is SGDLS and CDR2 is YYNGEE. V shed 0 bases and J 9 bases; nucleotides not matched to a gene: 5. CDR3: CASSVGRTGSEQFF. CDR3 nucleotides: TGTGCCAGCAGCGTAGGGCGGACAGGGAGTGAGCAGTTCTTC.

This clone was picked up one time. The chain recombines TRBV5-4 with TRBJ1-6, with D possibly TRBD1 on 6 matching bases. CDR3 length equals 15 residues. The V end lost 4 bases, the J end lost 9 bases, and 17 bases lay between the germline ends. Germline V gene data show CDR1 as SGHNT and CDR2 as YYREEE (reference sequence). CDR3 loop: CASSNKQGFGSPLHF. The CDR3 DNA follows: TGTGCCAGCAGCAATAAGCAGGGGTTTGGTTCACCCCTCCACTTT.

The rearrangement links TRBV5-1 to TRBJ1-2; D gene unclear. The CDR3 length is 13 residues. The V end lost 3 bases, the J end lost 4 bases, and 10 bases lay between the germline ends. Germline loops: CDR1 SGHRS, CDR2 YFSETQ. The CDR3 DNA reads TGCGCCAGCAGCTCGGGCGCGGGCTATGGCTACACCTTC. This codes for CASSSGAGYGYTF. Variable domain in full (rest from reference TRBV5-1 and TRBJ1-2): KAGVTQTPRYLIKTRGQQVTLSCSPISGHRSVSWYQQTPGQGLQFLFEYFSETQRNKGNFPGRFSGRQFSNSRSEMNVSTLELGDSALYLCASSSGAGYGYTFGSGTRLTVV.

V and J are TRBV5-1 and TRBJ2-7; 10 bases line up with TRBD1. This CDR3 region has 15 residues. Germline values: CDR1 SGHRS, CDR2 YFSETQ. With 2 bases clipped from V and 5 bases from J, the junction kept 7 bases outside the gene matches. CDR3 nucleotides: TGCGCCAGCAGCTTTACGGGACAGGGGCAAGACGAGCAGTACTTC. It is translated as CASSFTGQGQDEQYF. Full variable domain (remainder filled in from reference TRBV5-1 and TRBJ2-7): KAGVTQTPRYLIKTRGQQVTLSCSPISGHRSVSWYQQTPGQGLQFLFEYFSETQRNKGNFPGRFSGRQFSNSRSEMNVSTLELGDSALYLCASSFTGQGQDEQYFGPGTRLTVT.

V and J are TRBV25-1 and TRBJ1-1, with a possible D match to TRBD1 (6 bases). V was shortened by 6 bases and J by 10 bases, with 15 bases between the two germline ends. CDR1 is MGHDK and CDR2 is SYGVNS in the germline V gene. This CDR3 is 12 amino acids long. CDR3: CASRLSGGAAFF. The DNA of the CDR3 is TGTGCCAGCAGACTATCGGGGGGCGCAGCTTTCTTT.

The V and J genes are TRBV30 and TRBJ1-2; the D gene is possibly TRBD1 (6 bases). There are 15 residues in the CDR3. The V gene's germline CDR1 is GTSNPN and CDR2 SVGIG (reference sequence). The ends were cut back, 0 bases at V and 4 bases at J, with 15 bases in the middle. The CDR3 reads CAWSVRLQGAYGYTF. CDR3 nucleotides: TGTGCCTGGAGTGTACGGCTACAGGGTGCCTATGGCTACACCTTC.

The chain links TRBV4-1 to TRBJ2-5, with 10 bases that match TRBD2. In germline, CDR1 is MGHRA, CDR2 YSYEKL. There are 16 residues in the CDR3. J gave up 5 bases and V 4 bases, and 10 bases lay outside the gene matches. The CDR3 loop is CASSPGALAGEETQYF. CDR3 DNA: TGCGCCAGCAGCCCGGGGGCTCTAGCGGGAGAGGAGACCCAGTACTTC.